This passage covers 4 T cell receptor beta chains from one sample sequenced in a study of low-dose radiotherapy and immunotherapy resistance in tumors. As to time point: before trial treatment. TRAV- and TRBV-specific primers primed first-strand cDNA, covering alpha and beta chains. The TCRs were subjected to amplification over approximately 20 PCR cycles employing a constant-region primer in conjunction with a V-primer adapter. TCRdb reprocessed the reads via MiXCR and lists one record per CDR3 protein. Of about 60,000 distinct CDR3 sequences listed, under 30% are singletons. Material: PBMCs, obtained before treatment. These receptors came from a male donor with prostate cancer.

Many counts were recorded for this clonotype. The rearrangement links TRBV5-1 to TRBJ2-1, with D maybe TRBD1 (5 bases). Germline values: CDR1 SGHRS, CDR2 YFSETQ. The CDR3 loop spans 14 amino acids. Trimming removed 0 bases at V and 3 bases at J, with 7 bases between. The CDR3 nucleotides are TGCGCCAGCAGCTTGGAGGGGATCTACAATGAGCAGTTCTTC. Protein product: CASSLEGIYNEQFF.

The chain carries TRBV28 and TRBJ2-4; D may be TRBD1 or TRBD2 (5 bases each). The CDR3 length is 13 residues. Germline-derived CDR1 and CDR2 are MDHEN and SYDVKM. V was pared by 2 bases and J by 9 bases, with 11 bases between. CDR3 protein: CASSLEGRGIQYF. DNA for the CDR3: TGTGCCAGCAGTTTAGAGGGAAGGGGCATTCAGTACTTC.

The chain is built from TRBV30 and TRBJ2-1, with D perhaps assigned TRBD1 or TRBD2 (5 bases each). The CDR3 consists of 17 residues. Germline V lookup: CDR1 GTSNPN, CDR2 SVGIG (reference sequence). V was shortened by 1 base and J by 5 bases, with 21 bases between the two germline ends. CDR3 bases: TGTGCCTGGAGTGACTCAAAGGCAGGGAGTGGCCACAATGAGCAGTTCTTC. Residues: CAWSDSKAGSGHNEQFF.

This clonotype has at least ten counts. The V call is TRBV6-2 or TRBV6-3, the J call TRBJ2-7; D perhaps matches TRBD2 (5 bases). With 5 bases removed from V and 6 bases from J, the gap between germline ends came to 8 bases. The CDR3 loop spans 11 amino acids. CDR1 and CDR2 from the germline V gene are MNHEY and SVGEGT. CDR3 bases: TGTGCCAGCAGTGGACTTTTCGAGCAGTACTTC. This gives the protein CASSGLFEQYF.